This T cell receptor beta chain originates from a study of CD4+ T cells in melanoma. Study-wide results and limits: Neoantigen-specific CD4+ T cells in melanoma reportedly had diverse differentiation states. A reported correlation linked neoantigen-specific CD4+ T cells to CD8+, macrophage and B cell function.

V dropped 4 bases and J dropped 8 bases, with 12 bases sitting between them. This CDR3 has 12 amino acids. Germline CDR1 and CDR2: SQVTM and ANQGSEA. Clones were sequenced by immunoSEQ multiplex PCR, and TCRdb holds only the in-frame ones, with some missing. Among about 110,000 clones listed, roughly 90% were seen once. This clone was counted a single time. Its matching antigen is unknown. The gene calls are TRBV29-1 and TRBJ2-1; a possible D gene is TRBD2 (5 bases). This TCR was recovered from a human donor with melanoma. Sequenced material: peripheral blood. The CDR3 spells CSVGPLADEQFF. CDR3 bases: TGCAGCGTTGGGCCCCTAGCCGATGAGCAGTTCTTC.